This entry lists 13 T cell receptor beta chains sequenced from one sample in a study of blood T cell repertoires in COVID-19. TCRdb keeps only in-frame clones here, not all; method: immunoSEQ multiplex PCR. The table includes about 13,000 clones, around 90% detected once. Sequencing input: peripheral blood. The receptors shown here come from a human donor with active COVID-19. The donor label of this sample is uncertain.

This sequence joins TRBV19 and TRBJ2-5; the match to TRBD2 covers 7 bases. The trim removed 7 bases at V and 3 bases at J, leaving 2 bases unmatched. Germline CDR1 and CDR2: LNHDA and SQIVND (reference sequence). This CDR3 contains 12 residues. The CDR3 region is CASNSGEETQYF. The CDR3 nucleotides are TGTGCCAGTAACAGCGGGGAAGAGACCCAGTACTTC.

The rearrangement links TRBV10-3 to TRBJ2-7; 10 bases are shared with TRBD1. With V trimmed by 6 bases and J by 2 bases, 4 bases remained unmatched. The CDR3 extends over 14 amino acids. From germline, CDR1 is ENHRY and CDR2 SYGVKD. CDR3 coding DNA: TGTGCCATCAGATCCGGGACAGGGGCCTACGAGCAGTACTTC. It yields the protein CAIRSGTGAYEQYF.

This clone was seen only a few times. The CDR3 DNA reads TGCGCCAGCAGCCAAGCTCCCGGGGGGGGGCATAATGGCTACACCTTC. This encodes CASSQAPGGGHNGYTF. The chain joins TRBV4-3 to TRBJ1-2, with D tentatively TRBD1 (6 bases). The CDR3 consists of 16 residues. The V and J ends lost 1 base and 6 bases respectively, with 18 bases between them. Germline values: CDR1 LGHNA, CDR2 YSLEER.

CDR3 protein: CASSLQGSGNTIYF. CDR3 DNA: TGTGCCAGCAGCTTACAGGGCTCTGGAAACACCATATATTTT. The chain joins TRBV5-4 to TRBJ1-3; D is perhaps TRBD1 (6 bases). V gave up 2 bases and J gave up 0 bases, with 6 bases separating them. Germline values: CDR1 SGHNT, CDR2 YYREEE (reference sequence). The CDR3 contains 14 residues.

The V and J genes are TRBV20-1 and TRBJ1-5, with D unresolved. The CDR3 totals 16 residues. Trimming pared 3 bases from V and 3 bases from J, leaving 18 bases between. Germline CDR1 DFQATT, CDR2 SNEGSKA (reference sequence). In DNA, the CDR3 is TGCAGTGCTAGTCTCGCGGTCGGGGTCTCCAATCAGCCCCAGCATTTT. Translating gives CSASLAVGVSNQPQHF.

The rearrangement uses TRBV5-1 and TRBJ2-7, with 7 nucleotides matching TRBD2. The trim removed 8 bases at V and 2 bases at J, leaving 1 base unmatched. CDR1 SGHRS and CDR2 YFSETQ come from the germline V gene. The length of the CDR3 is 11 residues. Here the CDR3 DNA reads TGCGCCAGTGCGGGGGCCTACGAGCAGTACTTC. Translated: CASAGAYEQYF. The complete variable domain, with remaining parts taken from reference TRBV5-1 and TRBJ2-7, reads KAGVTQTPRYLIKTRGQQVTLSCSPISGHRSVSWYQQTPGQGLQFLFEYFSETQRNKGNFPGRFSGRQFSNSRSEMNVSTLELGDSALYLCASAGAYEQYFGPGTRLTVT.

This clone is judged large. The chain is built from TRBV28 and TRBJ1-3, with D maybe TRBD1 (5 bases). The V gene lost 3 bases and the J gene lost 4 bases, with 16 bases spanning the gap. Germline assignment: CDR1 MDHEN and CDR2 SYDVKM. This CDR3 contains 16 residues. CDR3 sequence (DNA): TGTGCCAGCAGTTTTGGAGGGGACCCGAGCGGAAACACCATATATTTT. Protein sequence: CASSFGGDPSGNTIYF. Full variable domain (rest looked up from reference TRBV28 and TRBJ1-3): DVKVTQSSRYLVKRTGEKVFLECVQDMDHENMFWYRQDPGLGLRLIYFSYDVKMKEKGDIPEGYSVSREKKERFSLILESASTNQTSMYLCASSFGGDPSGNTIYFGEGSWLTVV.

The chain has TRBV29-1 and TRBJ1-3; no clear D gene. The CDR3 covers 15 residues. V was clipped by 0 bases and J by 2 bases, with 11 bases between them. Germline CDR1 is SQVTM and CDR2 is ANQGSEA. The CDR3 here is CSVEDALGPGNTIYF. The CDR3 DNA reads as TGCAGCGTTGAAGATGCCCTGGGCCCTGGAAACACCATATATTTT.

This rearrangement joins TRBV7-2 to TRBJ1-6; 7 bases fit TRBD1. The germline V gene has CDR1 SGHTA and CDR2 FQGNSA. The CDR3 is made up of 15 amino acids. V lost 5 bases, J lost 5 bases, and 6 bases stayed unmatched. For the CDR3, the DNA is TGTGCCAGCAGCACCCGGACAGGAGATAATTCACCCCTCCACTTT. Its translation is CASSTRTGDNSPLHF. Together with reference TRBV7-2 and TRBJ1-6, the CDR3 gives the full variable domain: GAGVSQSPSNKVTEKGKDVELRCDPISGHTALYWYRQSLGQGLEFLIYFQGNSAPDKSGLPSDRFSAERTGGSVSTLTIQRTQQEDSAVYLCASSTRTGDNSPLHFGNGTRLTVT.

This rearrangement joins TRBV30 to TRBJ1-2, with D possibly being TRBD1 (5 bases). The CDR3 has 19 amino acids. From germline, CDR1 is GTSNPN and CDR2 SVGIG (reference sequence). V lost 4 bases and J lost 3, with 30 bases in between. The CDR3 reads CAWKIGGRPGGGRDYGYTF. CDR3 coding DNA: TGTGCCTGGAAAATAGGAGGGAGACCTGGGGGGGGTAGGGACTATGGCTACACCTTC.

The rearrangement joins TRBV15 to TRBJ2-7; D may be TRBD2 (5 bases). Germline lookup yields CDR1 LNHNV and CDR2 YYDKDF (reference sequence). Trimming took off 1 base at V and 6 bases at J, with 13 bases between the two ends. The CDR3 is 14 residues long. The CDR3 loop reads CATSRARGMGEQYF. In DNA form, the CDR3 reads TGTGCCACCAGCAGAGCTCGGGGAATGGGCGAGCAGTACTTC.

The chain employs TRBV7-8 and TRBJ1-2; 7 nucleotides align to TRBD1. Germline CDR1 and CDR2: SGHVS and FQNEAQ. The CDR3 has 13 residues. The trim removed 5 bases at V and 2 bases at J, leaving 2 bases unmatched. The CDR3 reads CASSPGQNYGYTF. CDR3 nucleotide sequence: TGTGCCAGCAGCCCGGGACAGAACTATGGCTACACCTTC.

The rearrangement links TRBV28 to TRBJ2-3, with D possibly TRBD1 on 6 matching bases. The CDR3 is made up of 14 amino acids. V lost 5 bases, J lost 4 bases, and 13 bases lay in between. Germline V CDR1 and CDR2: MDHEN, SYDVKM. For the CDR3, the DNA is TGTGCCAGCAGTCTTAGACAGGTTGCAGATACGCAGTATTTT. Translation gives CASSLRQVADTQYF.